The present T cell receptor (beta chain) was sequenced within a study of blood T cell repertoires in COVID-19. Study-level background: In each case, the material was cDNA or gDNA derived from T cells, B-cell-depleted T cells, or PBMCs.

The method was immunoSEQ multiplex PCR; TCRdb's version includes in-frame clones alone and lacks a portion of them. The sample includes about 250,000 clones, just over 85% of them seen just once. This CDR3 comprises 14 residues. Germline V CDR1 and CDR2: LNHDA, SQIVND (reference sequence). The V and J ends lost 8 bases and 0 bases respectively, with 14 bases between them. This chain connects TRBV19 to TRBJ2-7; the D gene is possibly TRBD1 (5 bases). The sequencing input was peripheral blood. The receptor comes from a man older than 75 with acute or convalescent COVID-19. The CDR3 nucleotides are TGTGCCAGTCGCGAACAGGAGAGCTCCTACGAGCAGTACTTC. It specifies CASREQESSYEQYF. Full variable domain (outside the CDR3, taken from reference TRBV19 and TRBJ2-7): DGGITQSPKYLFRKEGQNVTLSCEQNLNHDAMYWYRQDPGQGLRLIYYSQIVNDFQKGDIAEGYSVSREKKESFPLTVTSAQKNPTAFYLCASREQESSYEQYFGPGTRLTVT.